This TCR beta chain originates from a study of PD-L1 blockade in urothelial cancer. Study context: Peripheral blood specimens exhibited a median yield of roughly 140,000 T cells.

CDR3 size: 15 residues. CDR1 and CDR2 from the germline V gene are SGHTA and FQGNSA. Trimming cost V 0 bases and J 3 bases, with 9 bases left between them. TCRdb keeps only in-frame clones here, not all; method: immunoSEQ multiplex PCR. The table has about 76,000 clones, under 95% seen once. Noted time point: peripheral blood 6 weeks after treatment start. The origin of this receptor is a woman older than 75 with urothelial cancer. The chain has TRBV7-2 and TRBJ1-5, with D perhaps matching TRBD1 (5 bases). The sample in question was PBMCs, obtained around atezolizumab (anti-PD-L1) treatment. This chain's CDR3 is CASSLASGFNQPQHF. CDR3 in DNA: TGTGCCAGCAGCTTAGCGTCAGGGTTCAATCAGCCCCAGCATTTT.